This TCR beta chain originates from a study of shared clonotypes between healthy human individuals. A word on this clone: Its matching antigen is unknown.

The germline V gene has CDR1 PRHDT and CDR2 FYEKMQ (reference sequence). The CDR3 is made up of 15 amino acids. Trimming took off 5 bases at V and 0 bases at J, with 14 bases between the two ends. Sequencing was performed with immunoSEQ multiplex PCR; in TCRdb, only in-frame clones are kept and a portion is missing. This table has about 2.3 million clones, 85% to 95% appearing once. Findings and caveats of the study: Naive CD4 clonotypes overlapped across a handful of donors at about 5.3%.

The chain combines TRBV13 with TRBJ2-7, with no clear D. Sample: naive CD4+ T cells from PBMCs. Sample subset: CD45RA+ positively selected. This receptor was identified in a young man in good health. Some clones in this sample may be carry-over from other donors' samples. The CDR3 loop is CASSNGVAGSYEQYF. DNA of the CDR3: TGTGCCAGCAGCAATGGGGTCGCAGGCTCCTACGAGCAGTACTTC.